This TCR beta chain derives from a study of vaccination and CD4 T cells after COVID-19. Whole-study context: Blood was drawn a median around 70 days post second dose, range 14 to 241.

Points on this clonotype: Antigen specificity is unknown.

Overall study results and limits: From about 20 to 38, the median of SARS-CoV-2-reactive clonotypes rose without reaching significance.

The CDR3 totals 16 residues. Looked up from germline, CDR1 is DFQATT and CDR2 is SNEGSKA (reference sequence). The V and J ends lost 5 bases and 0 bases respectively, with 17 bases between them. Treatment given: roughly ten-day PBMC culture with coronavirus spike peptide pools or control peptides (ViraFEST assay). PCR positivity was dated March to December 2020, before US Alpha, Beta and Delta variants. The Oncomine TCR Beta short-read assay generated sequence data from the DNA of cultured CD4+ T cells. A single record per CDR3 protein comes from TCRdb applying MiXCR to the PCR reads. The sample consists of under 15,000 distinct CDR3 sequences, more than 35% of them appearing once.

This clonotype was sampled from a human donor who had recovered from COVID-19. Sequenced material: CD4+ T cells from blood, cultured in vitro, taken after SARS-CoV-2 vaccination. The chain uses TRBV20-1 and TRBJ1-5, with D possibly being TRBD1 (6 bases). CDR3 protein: CSARLQGRYSNQPQHF. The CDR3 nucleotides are TGCAGTGCTCGCCTACAGGGCCGATATAGCAATCAGCCCCAGCATTTT.